This TCR beta chain is from a study of T cells in Graves' hyperthyroidism and ophthalmopathy. RNA transcripts yielded amplified TCR beta CDR3 regions. The HTBI primer set drove a first-round RT-PCR of the TCR CDR3. A single record per CDR3 protein comes from TCRdb applying MiXCR to the multiplex PCR reads. The data contain hundreds of thousands of distinct CDR3 sequences, approximately 14% of them singletons. Hyperthyroidism had been newly diagnosed in patients aged 18 to 65, and its duration was under 2 months. Diagnoses used clinical symptoms, serum thyroxine and TRAb, thyroid ultrasound and orbital computed tomography. J gave up 0 bases and V 11 bases, and 10 bases lay outside the gene matches. There are 15 residues in the CDR3. The sample holds a few counts of this clonotype.

The rearrangement uses TRBV12-3 or TRBV12-4 and TRBJ1-3, with 7 positions matching TRBD1. Sequencing was done on a sample of blood. This TCR derives from a woman in her late teens or twenties with Graves' hyperthyroidism. In DNA, the CDR3 is TGTGCCGCCCGAGGGGGCAGCGACTCTGGAAACACCATATATTTT. Its protein is CAARGGSDSGNTIYF.